This T cell receptor beta chain was documented in a study of blood T cell repertoires in COVID-19. Study in general: Spain, Italy and the United States supplied samples that represented acute and convalescent COVID-19. PBMCs, B-cell-depleted T cells, or T cells provided the cDNA or gDNA that made up the material.

TCRdb keeps only in-frame clones here, not all; method: immunoSEQ multiplex PCR. The sample includes roughly 460,000 clones, 80% to 90% of them seen just once. Germline assignment: CDR1 MGHRA and CDR2 YSYEKL. V lost 3 bases to trimming and J lost 5 bases; unmatched junction nucleotides: 9. The CDR3 is 15 residues long. The sample comprised peripheral blood. J is TRBJ2-5 and V is TRBV4-1, with 7 bases aligning to TRBD1. This sequence was found in a young man with COVID-19, enrolled during active disease. The CDR3 here is CASSQTSGTAETQYF. As DNA, the CDR3 is TGCGCCAGCAGCCAGACCTCCGGGACAGCGGAGACCCAGTACTTC.